These 7 T cell receptor beta chains came from one sample sequenced in a study of T-cell reconstitution after alpha-beta-depleted transplantation in children (dated by TCRdb to 2016 to 2018). The treatment or condition tag for this specimen amounts to: allogeneic hematopoietic cell transplantation with graft depleted of TCRalphabeta T cells and CD19 B cells. The library was prepared using PCR. The sequencer listed for this sample is Illumina HiSeq 2500. To normalize quantification of the TCRbeta repertoire, the TCR libraries were built with molecular barcoding that relied on unique molecular identifiers. In TCRdb, the public reads were trimmed at Q25 with fastp and aligned with MiXCR, with productive beta chains retained. A single entry per CDR3 protein holds the most common genes and DNA from its merged rows. Across this sample there are over 150,000 distinct CDR3 sequences, with 5.5% to 7% seen only once. The ten largest account for 4.5% to 6.5% of the sample.

Material: PBMCs, obtained before TCRalphabeta/CD19-depleted stem cell transplant. These receptors were collected from a boy aged 2 to 10 with acute lymphoblastic leukemia, due to receive a stem cell transplant.

The CDR3 DNA reads as TGCAGCGTTGAAGTTAGGTTCGGGGAGCTGTTTTTT. Protein product: CSVEVRFGELFF. The chain is built from TRBV29-1 and TRBJ2-2; D remains unclear. The CDR3 is made up of 12 amino acids. Trimming stripped 1 base from V and 7 bases from J, with 7 bases between. Germline V gene lookup returns CDR1 SQVTM and CDR2 ANQGSEA.

This clonotype was seen at least ten times. V and J are TRBV29-1 and TRBJ2-3; 8 bases line up with TRBD1. The CDR3 has 13 residues. Germline CDR1 reads SQVTM; CDR2 reads ANQGSEA. V gave up 4 bases and J gave up 3 bases; unmatched junction bases: 3. The CDR3 nucleotides are TGCAGCGTTGCGACAGGGGTGACAGATACGCAGTATTTT. Translating it yields CSVATGVTDTQYF.

This clonotype was recorded many times. V usage is TRBV29-1 and J usage is TRBJ2-6; D call uncertain. Germline loops: CDR1 SQVTM, CDR2 ANQGSEA. CDR3 length equals 11 residues. The CDR3 protein is CRLSGANVLTF. CDR3 coding DNA: TGCAGACTTTCTGGGGCCAACGTCCTGACTTTC.

The V gene is TRBV20-1, the J gene TRBJ2-3; 9 bases fit TRBD2. The V segment lost 5 bases and the J segment 6 bases; nucleotides outside the gene matches: 6. In germline, CDR1 is DFQATT, CDR2 SNEGSKA (reference sequence). The CDR3 has 13 residues. The CDR3 DNA reads as TGCAGTGCTGCGCGGGGGGGCCTGGATACGCAGTATTTT. Its translation: CSAARGGLDTQYF.

Only a few counts were recorded for this clonotype. The chain joins TRBV19 to TRBJ1-2, with D uncertain. Per germline, CDR1 LNHDA and CDR2 SQIVND (reference sequence). This CDR3 is 13 amino acids long. Trimming left V 5 bases short and J 2 bases short, with 9 bases between. This chain's CDR3 is CASSDTNNYGYTF. Written as DNA, the CDR3 is TGTGCCAGTAGTGATACCAACAACTATGGCTACACCTTC.

This clonotype was recorded a few times. The chain employs TRBV11-2 and TRBJ2-3, with D possibly TRBD2 on 5 matching bases. Between the trimmed V and J ends, which lost 1 base and 2 bases, there was a span of 13 bases. CDR3 length: 16 amino acids. The V gene's germline CDR1 is SGHAT and CDR2 FQNNGV. CDR3 sequence: CASSLASYHPTDTQYF. The CDR3 coding sequence is TGTGCCAGCAGCTTAGCTAGCTACCACCCCACAGATACGCAGTATTTT.

In its sample, this clonotype was seen many times. The chain recombines TRBV20-1 with TRBJ1-6, with D unresolved. The length of the CDR3 is 14 residues. Trimming left V 2 bases short and J 0 bases short, with 5 bases between. Germline V gives CDR1 DFQATT, CDR2 SNEGSKA (reference sequence). This chain's CDR3 is CSARSSSYNSPLHF. In DNA, the CDR3 is TGCAGTGCTAGATCAAGCTCCTATAATTCACCCCTCCACTTT.